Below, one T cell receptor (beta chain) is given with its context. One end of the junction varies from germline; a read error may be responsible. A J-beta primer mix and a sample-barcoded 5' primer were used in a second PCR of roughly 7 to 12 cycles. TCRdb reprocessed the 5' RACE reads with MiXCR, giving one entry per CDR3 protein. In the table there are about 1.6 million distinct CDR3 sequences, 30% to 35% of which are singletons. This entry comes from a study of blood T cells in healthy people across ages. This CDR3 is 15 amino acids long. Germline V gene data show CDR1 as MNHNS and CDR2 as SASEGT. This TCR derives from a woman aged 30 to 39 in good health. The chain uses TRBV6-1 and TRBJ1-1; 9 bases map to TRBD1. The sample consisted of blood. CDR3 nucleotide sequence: TGTACCAGCAGTGAAAGGGACAGGGTGAACACTGAAGCTTTCTTT. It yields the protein CTSSERDRVNTEAFF.